The clone carrying this T cell receptor gamma chain was detected only a few times. Antigen unknown. This entry belongs to a study of Vδ1+ human thymocytes. This CDR3 has 13 residues. Germline V gene sequence: CDR1 GITISATS, CDR2 ISYDGTV (reference sequence). After removal of 3 bases from V and 3 bases from J, the junction contained 5 bases not matched to a gene. General study findings and limits: Highly polyclonal TRG and TRD repertoires with Gaussian CDR3 length distributions appeared in thymus. About 20% of thymic delta-chain sequences were Vdelta2, with few Vdelta3, unlike blood Vdelta1+ controls.

Thymocytes were sorted as CD3+ TCRVdelta1+ TCRVdelta2- after alphabeta T cell depletion. Extracted RNA was reverse transcribed into cDNA. CDR3 amplicons came from multiplex PCR with pooled V-gene forward and constant-region reverse primers. TCRdb reprocessed the multiplex PCR reads through CATT. Of tens of thousands of gamma-chain clones in the sample, approximately 13% were seen once. V and J are TRGV9 and TRGJ1 or TRGJ2. Input material: Vdelta1+ gamma-delta thymocytes from the thymus. As to subset: FACS-sorted CD3+ TCRalphabeta- TCRVdelta1+ TCRVdelta2- thymocytes. The receptor's source is a child in the first two years of life who had congenital heart surgery. CDR3 amino acids: CALWEPGYYKKLF. The CDR3 DNA follows: TGTGCCTTGTGGGAGCCCGGTTATTATAAGAAACTCTTT.